This T cell receptor beta chain was sequenced in a study of beta chain features in type 1 diabetes. Findings of the study overall: TCRB repertoires of naive, central memory and Treg cells appeared more similar among patients than among healthy donors.

A note on this clone: Its antigen remains unknown.

The J segment lost 3 bases and the V segment lost 3 bases, leaving 6 bases of the junction unmatched. This CDR3 spans 16 amino acids. The germline V gene has CDR1 SEHNR and CDR2 FQNEAQ (reference sequence). The entirety of the isolated RNA underwent reverse transcription, so expressed TCRB transcripts were sequenced. Using immunoSEQ multiplex PCR, the repertoire was profiled, and TCRdb retains in-frame clones only, with some absent. The data hold 300,000 to 450,000 clones, with around 19% observed a single time. Purity exceeded 95% in all sorted populations. This sequence originates from a woman aged 18-29 years in good health. Sequencing was carried out using naive CD4+ T cells from blood. The chain combines TRBV7-9 with TRBJ2-7; the match to TRBD2 covers 12 bases. CDR3 bases: TGTGCCAGCAGCTTGGGACTAGCGGGTCCTAGCTACGAGCAGTACTTC. Amino acids: CASSLGLAGPSYEQYF.